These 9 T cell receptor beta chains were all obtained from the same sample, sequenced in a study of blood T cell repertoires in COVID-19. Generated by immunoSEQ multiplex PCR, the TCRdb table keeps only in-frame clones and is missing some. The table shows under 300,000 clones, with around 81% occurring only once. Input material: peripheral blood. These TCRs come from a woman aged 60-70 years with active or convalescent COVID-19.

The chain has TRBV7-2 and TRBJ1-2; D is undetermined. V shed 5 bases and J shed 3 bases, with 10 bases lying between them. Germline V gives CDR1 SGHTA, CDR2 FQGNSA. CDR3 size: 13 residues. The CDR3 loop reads CASSPSRYYGYTF. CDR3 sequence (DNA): TGTGCCAGCAGCCCTTCGAGGTACTATGGCTACACCTTC. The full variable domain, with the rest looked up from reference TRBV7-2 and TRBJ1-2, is GAGVSQSPSNKVTEKGKDVELRCDPISGHTALYWYRQSLGQGLEFLIYFQGNSAPDKSGLPSDRFSAERTGGSVSTLTIQRTQQEDSAVYLCASSPSRYYGYTFGSGTRLTVV.

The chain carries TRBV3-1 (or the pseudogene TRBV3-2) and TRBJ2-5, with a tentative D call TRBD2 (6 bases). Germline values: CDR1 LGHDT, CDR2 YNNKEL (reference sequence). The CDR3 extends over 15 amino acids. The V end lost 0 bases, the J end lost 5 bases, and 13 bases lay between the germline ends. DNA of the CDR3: TGTGCCAGCAGCCAAGATCTCGTGGCGGGGGAGACCCAGTACTTC. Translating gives CASSQDLVAGETQYF.

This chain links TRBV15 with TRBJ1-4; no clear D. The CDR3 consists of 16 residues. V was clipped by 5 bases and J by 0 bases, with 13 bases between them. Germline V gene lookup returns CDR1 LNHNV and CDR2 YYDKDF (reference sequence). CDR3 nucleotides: TGTGCCACCAGCCAGACACCTCTTGCAACTAATGAAAAACTGTTTTTT. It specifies CATSQTPLATNEKLFF.

CDR3 DNA sequence: TGCAGCGTTGAAGTAGGACAGGGGGCCTTTATCGACTATGGCTACACCTTC. Translation gives CSVEVGQGAFIDYGYTF. The chain links TRBV29-1 to TRBJ1-2; 11 bases are a match to TRBD1. Germline V gene sequence: CDR1 SQVTM, CDR2 ANQGSEA. The V gene end was trimmed by 1 base and the J gene end by 3 bases; junction bases not matched to a gene: 10. The CDR3 is made up of 17 amino acids.

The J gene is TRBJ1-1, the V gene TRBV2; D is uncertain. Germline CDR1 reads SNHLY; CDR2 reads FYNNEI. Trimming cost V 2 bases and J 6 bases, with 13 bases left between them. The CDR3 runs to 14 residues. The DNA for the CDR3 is TGTGCCAGCAGTGAAAAAGGGAGGTCGCCTGAAGCTTTCTTT. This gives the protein CASSEKGRSPEAFF.

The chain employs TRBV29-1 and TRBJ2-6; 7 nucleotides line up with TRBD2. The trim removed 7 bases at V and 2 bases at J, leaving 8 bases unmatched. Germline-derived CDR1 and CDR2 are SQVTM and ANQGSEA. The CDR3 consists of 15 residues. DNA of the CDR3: TGCAGCGGACTTGGGGGGGGAGCTGGGGCCAACGTCCTGACTTTC. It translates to CSGLGGGAGANVLTF.

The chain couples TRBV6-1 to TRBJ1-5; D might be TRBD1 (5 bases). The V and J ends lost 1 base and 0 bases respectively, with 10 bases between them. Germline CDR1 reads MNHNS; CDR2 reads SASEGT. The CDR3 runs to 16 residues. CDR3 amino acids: CASSEVGTHSNQPQHF. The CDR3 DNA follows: TGTGCCAGCAGTGAAGTAGGGACTCATAGCAATCAGCCCCAGCATTTT.

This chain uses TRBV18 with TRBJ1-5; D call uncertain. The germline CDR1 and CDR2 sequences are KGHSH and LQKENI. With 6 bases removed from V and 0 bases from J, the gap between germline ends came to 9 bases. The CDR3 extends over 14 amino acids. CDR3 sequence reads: CASSMGYSNQPQHF. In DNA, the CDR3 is TGTGCCAGCTCCATGGGCTATAGCAATCAGCCCCAGCATTTT.

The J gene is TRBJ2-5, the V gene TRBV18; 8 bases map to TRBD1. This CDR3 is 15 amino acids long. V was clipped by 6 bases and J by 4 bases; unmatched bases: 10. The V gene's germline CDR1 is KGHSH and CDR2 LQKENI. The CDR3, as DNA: TGTGCCAGCTCGCCCACCCGGACAGGGATAGAGACCCAGTACTTC. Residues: CASSPTRTGIETQYF.